This passage covers 26 T cell receptor beta chains from one sample sequenced in a study of shared clonotypes between healthy human individuals. The repertoire was sequenced with immunoSEQ multiplex PCR; TCRdb's copy has only in-frame clones and lacks some. The top ten clones hold nearly 0.065% of a sample with more than 500,000 clones, more than 95% of them seen once. What was sequenced was naive CD4+ T cells sorted from blood. Subset of the sample: CD45RA+ positively selected. These receptors were obtained from a young woman in good health.

V usage is TRBV27 and J usage is TRBJ2-1; 9 bases agree with TRBD2. The CDR3 is made up of 15 amino acids. Per the germline V gene, CDR1 is MNHEY and CDR2 is SMNVEV (reference sequence). The V gene end was trimmed by 7 bases and the J gene end by 1 base; junction bases not matched to a gene: 5. Written as DNA, the CDR3 is TGTGCCAGCACAAGAGCGGGAGGATCCTACAATGAGCAGTTCTTC. Translated: CASTRAGGSYNEQFF.

The chain carries TRBV6-5 and TRBJ2-7, with 7 nucleotides matching TRBD2. The junction had 10 bases not matched to a gene; V was cut back by 8 bases and J by 9 bases. There are 12 residues in the CDR3. Germline V gives CDR1 MNHEY, CDR2 SVGAGI. The CDR3 loop is CASGGGSEVQYF. CDR3 DNA: TGTGCCAGCGGCGGGGGTTCGGAGGTGCAGTACTTC.

The chain couples TRBV19 to TRBJ2-6; 7 bases map to TRBD1. CDR3 length equals 16 residues. Losses at the gene ends were 4 bases for V and 0 bases for J; bases not matched to a gene: 3. Per the germline V gene, CDR1 is LNHDA and CDR2 is SQIVND (reference sequence). The CDR3 loop is CASSRQGVSGANVLTF. In DNA form, the CDR3 reads TGTGCCAGTAGTAGACAGGGTGTCTCTGGGGCCAACGTCCTGACTTTC.

Here the CDR3 reads CASSLFTGTMGTDTQYF. The CDR3 DNA reads TGTGCCAGCAGTTTATTCACCGGGACCATGGGTACAGATACGCAGTATTTT. The rearrangement joins TRBV27 to TRBJ2-3, with D perhaps being TRBD1 or TRBD2 (5 bases each). Trimming cost V 1 base and J 3 bases, with 17 bases left between them. Germline-derived CDR1 and CDR2 are MNHEY and SMNVEV (reference sequence). The CDR3 sequence is 17 residues long.

J is TRBJ2-2 and V is TRBV6-1, with D unresolved. The CDR3 covers 13 residues. Germline CDR1 is MNHNS and CDR2 is SASEGT. Trimming took 5 bases from V and 6 from J, leaving 10 bases between them. The CDR3 region has the DNA TGTGCCAGCAGTTGGGCAGTTTCCGGGGAGCTGTTTTTT. This encodes CASSWAVSGELFF.

The rearrangement uses TRBV6-5 and TRBJ1-1; D is unresolved. CDR3 length: 14 residues. Germline V gene data show CDR1 as MNHEY and CDR2 as SVGAGI. V lost 5 bases and J 1 base, leaving 11 bases between the germline ends. The CDR3 DNA follows: TGTGCCAGCAGTCCGCCGGGCGGGAACACTGAAGCTTTCTTT. Its translation is CASSPPGGNTEAFF.

The J gene is TRBJ2-3, the V gene TRBV5-4; D gene ambiguous. The CDR3 is made up of 15 amino acids. V lost 1 base to trimming and J lost 1 base, with 10 bases between them. CDR1 is SGHNT, CDR2 YYREEE, per germline (reference sequence). CDR3 in DNA: TGTGCCAGCAGCTTGAAGGGTTACCGCACAGATACGCAGTATTTT. This codes for CASSLKGYRTDTQYF. Drawing the rest from reference TRBV5-4 and TRBJ2-3, the complete variable domain is ETGVTQSPTHLIKTRGQQVTLRCSSQSGHNTVSWYQQALGQGPQFIFQYYREEENGRGNFPPRFSGLQFPNYSSELNVNALELDDSALYLCASSLKGYRTDTQYFGPGTRLTVL.

The J gene is TRBJ2-7, the V gene TRBV19, with 7 bases aligning to TRBD2. Trimming cost V 1 base and J 2 bases; bases outside gene matches: 8. This CDR3 region has 16 residues. CDR1 is LNHDA and CDR2 is SQIVND in the germline V gene (reference sequence). CDR3 DNA sequence: TGTGCCAGTAGTATAGGTGCGGGAGCCGAAACCTACGAGCAGTACTTC. Its translation: CASSIGAGAETYEQYF.

This rearrangement joins TRBV14 to TRBJ2-2; TRBD2 matches at 10 bases. The V and J ends lost 2 bases and 3 bases, in that order; junction bases with no gene match: 21. This CDR3 spans 22 amino acids. Looked up from germline, CDR1 is SGHDN and CDR2 is FVKESK. The CDR3 DNA reads as TGTGCCAGCAGCCAAAAGTTCCGGCCGGGACTAGCGTACCCCTGGGACACCGGGGAGCTGTTTTTT. Amino acid sequence: CASSQKFRPGLAYPWDTGELFF.

The CDR3 DNA reads as TGCGCCAGCAGCCCGACCTCTGCAGGGGGCTCTGGAAACACCATATATTTT. Encoded protein: CASSPTSAGGSGNTIYF. The chain uses TRBV4-1 and TRBJ1-3, with 7 bases matching TRBD1. Germline CDR1 and CDR2: MGHRA and YSYEKL. J lost 0 bases, V lost 4 bases, and 9 bases had no gene match. The CDR3 length is 17 residues.

The chain links TRBV7-3 to TRBJ2-1; D perhaps matches TRBD1 (5 bases). Germline assignment: CDR1 SGHTA and CDR2 FQGTGA. The V gene lost 5 bases and the J gene lost 0 bases, with 8 bases spanning the gap. This CDR3 has 14 amino acids. The CDR3 DNA follows: TGTGCCAGCAGCCAGGGTTTCTCCTACAATGAGCAGTTCTTC. It codes for CASSQGFSYNEQFF.

The chain carries TRBV19 and TRBJ1-5, with D tentatively TRBD1 (6 bases). The germline V and J ends were trimmed by 10 bases and 3 bases, with 16 bases remaining between them. Germline V gene data show CDR1 as LNHDA and CDR2 as SQIVND (reference sequence). The CDR3 loop spans 14 amino acids. CDR3 nucleotides: TGTGCCACTATGGACAGTGAAGTCAATCAGCCCCAGCATTTT. Its protein product is CATMDSEVNQPQHF.

In nucleotides, the CDR3 is TGTGCCAGCAGCGGACAGGTTGGACAAGAGACCCAGTACTTC. It specifies CASSGQVGQETQYF. V and J are TRBV2 and TRBJ2-5, with 7 bases lining up with TRBD1. The ends lost 6 bases at V and 2 bases at J; junction bases unmatched: 6. Germline CDR1 and CDR2: SNHLY and FYNNEI. The CDR3 contains 14 residues.

This clone has only a few counts. The chain employs TRBV11-2 and TRBJ2-7, with D possibly being TRBD1 (5 bases). Germline CDR1 and CDR2: SGHAT and FQNNGV. The CDR3 consists of 14 residues. V lost 3 bases and J 2 bases, leaving 11 bases between the germline ends. The CDR3 reads CASSFSTDTYEQYF. The CDR3 nucleotides read TGTGCCAGCAGCTTCTCGACAGATACCTACGAGCAGTACTTC. Drawing the rest from reference TRBV11-2 and TRBJ2-7, the complete variable domain is EAGVAQSPRYKIIEKRQSVAFWCNPISGHATLYWYQQILGQGPKLLIQFQNNGVVDDSQLPKDRFSAERLKGVDSTLKIQPAKLEDSAVYLCASSFSTDTYEQYFGPGTRLTVT.

The chain is built from TRBV10-2 and TRBJ2-7; TRBD1 matches 7 bases. V trimming: 6 bases; J trimming: 0 bases; junction bases outside the gene matches: 5. This CDR3 is built from 14 residues. Per the germline V gene, CDR1 is WSHSY and CDR2 is SAAADI. CDR3 region: CASRGTATSYEQYF. The CDR3 DNA is TGCGCCAGCAGGGGGACAGCTACCTCCTACGAGCAGTACTTC.

V and J are TRBV14 and TRBJ2-7; possibly TRBD2 for D (6 bases). Trimming took 4 bases from V and 6 from J, leaving 22 bases between them. This CDR3 region has 16 residues. The germline V gene has CDR1 SGHDN and CDR2 FVKESK. CDR3 coding DNA: TGTGCCAGCAGCCTCTCCGGGACTCCTTTTAGTGCCGAGCAGTACTTC. This codes for CASSLSGTPFSAEQYF.

The chain couples TRBV5-1 to TRBJ2-1; no definite D call. V shed 0 bases and J shed 5 bases, with 9 bases lying between them. The CDR3 contains 14 residues. Germline V gives CDR1 SGHRS, CDR2 YFSETQ. The CDR3 region is CASSLVQLNNEQFF. The CDR3 nucleotides read TGCGCCAGCAGCTTGGTGCAGCTGAACAATGAGCAGTTCTTC.

This clone was seen only once. The rearrangement links TRBV4-1 to TRBJ2-4; 9 bases are shared with TRBD2. Germline V gene sequence: CDR1 MGHRA, CDR2 YSYEKL. Unmatched junction bases numbered 17, after V lost 2 bases and J lost 0 bases. The CDR3 sequence is 21 residues long. The CDR3 here is CASSQPSWIAGVELAKNIQYF. The CDR3 DNA is TGCGCCAGCAGCCAACCTTCTTGGATAGCGGGAGTCGAGCTAGCCAAAAACATTCAGTACTTC.

The rearrangement uses TRBV27 and TRBJ2-1; 13 nucleotides agree with TRBD2. This CDR3 region has 21 residues. The J segment lost 0 bases and the V segment lost 2 bases, leaving 13 bases of the junction unmatched. The germline V gene has CDR1 MNHEY and CDR2 SMNVEV (reference sequence). The DNA for the CDR3 is TGTGCCAGCAGTTTAACCCGGACTAGCGGGAGAAGCGCAGGCTCCTACAATGAGCAGTTCTTC. It yields the protein CASSLTRTSGRSAGSYNEQFF.

The chain combines TRBV28 with TRBJ2-7, with TRBD2 matching 10 bases. The CDR3 is made up of 15 amino acids. Germline assignment: CDR1 MDHEN and CDR2 SYDVKM. Losses at the gene ends were 6 bases for V and 3 bases for J; bases not matched to a gene: 8. CDR3 DNA sequence: TGTGCCAGCAGCCGCACTAGCGGGATACTCTACGAGCAGTACTTC. This translates into CASSRTSGILYEQYF.

Notes on this clone: The same CDR3 can be traced to other DNA sequences in this sample. V gene TRBV7-9 combines with J gene TRBJ2-1; D is unclear. This CDR3 has 15 residues. Trimming shortened V by 3 bases and J by 0 bases, and 9 bases separated the two germline ends. Germline-derived CDR1 and CDR2 are SEHNR and FQNEAQ (reference sequence). Here the CDR3 DNA reads TGTGCCAGCAGCTTGAAGGGTAGCTCCTACAATGAGCAGTTCTTC. Protein product: CASSLKGSSYNEQFF.

The J gene is TRBJ1-2, the V gene TRBV2, with TRBD1 identical over 7 bases. With 3 bases clipped from V and 4 bases from J, the junction kept 8 bases outside the gene matches. The germline CDR1 and CDR2 sequences are SNHLY and FYNNEI. The CDR3 totals 15 residues. CDR3 bases: TGTGCCAGCAGTGAGGAGGGGGGACAGACCTATGGCTACACCTTC. Protein product: CASSEEGGQTYGYTF.

The rearrangement links TRBV4-1 to TRBJ2-3, with D maybe TRBD1 (6 bases). V was clipped by 5 bases and J by 0 bases, with 18 bases between them. This CDR3 region has 17 residues. Germline V lookup: CDR1 MGHRA, CDR2 YSYEKL. The CDR3 region is CASSLLRGTVSTDTQYF. Written as DNA, the CDR3 is TGCGCCAGCAGCTTACTTAGGGGGACCGTTAGCACAGATACGCAGTATTTT.

This clone is a singleton in its sample. This chain connects TRBV27 to TRBJ1-2; 11 bases map to TRBD1. J gave up 2 bases and V 6 bases, and 11 bases lay outside the gene matches. The CDR3 is 17 residues long. The V gene's germline CDR1 is MNHEY and CDR2 SMNVEV (reference sequence). DNA for the CDR3: TGTGCCAGCAGCCCAGCAGGACAGGGGGCGCAGAACTATGGCTACACCTTC. As protein: CASSPAGQGAQNYGYTF.

The genes are TRBV7-9 and TRBJ1-1; no clear D gene. The CDR3 covers 12 residues. Germline CDR1 reads SEHNR; CDR2 reads FQNEAQ (reference sequence). V shed 10 bases and J shed 7 bases, with 16 bases lying between them. The CDR3 loop is CATSMGFVEAFF. The DNA for the CDR3 is TGTGCCACCTCCATGGGTTTCGTTGAAGCTTTCTTT.

The chain has TRBV29-1 and TRBJ2-7; TRBD1 is a possible D gene (7 bases). Trimming pared 7 bases from V and 5 bases from J, leaving 15 bases between. CDR1 is SQVTM, CDR2 ANQGSEA, per germline. The CDR3 runs 12 residues. CDR3 DNA sequence: TGCAGCGCTTGGCGGGACAGCGACGAGCAGTACTTC. Protein: CSAWRDSDEQYF.